This T cell receptor beta chain was profiled in a study of blood T cell repertoires in COVID-19. The wider study: Acute and convalescent COVID-19 specimens originated in the United States, Italy and Spain. PBMCs, B-cell-depleted T cells, or T cells provided the cDNA or gDNA that made up the material.

Per germline, CDR1 MNHEY and CDR2 SVGAGI. With V trimmed by 6 bases and J by 6 bases, 7 bases remained unmatched. The length of the CDR3 is 14 residues. In the authors' methods: Amplified reference gene primers provided the basis for estimating nucleated cell counts. The repertoire was sequenced with immunoSEQ multiplex PCR; TCRdb's copy has only in-frame clones and lacks some. V and J calls and clone size follow that table, whereas D and trimming were derived from the DNA. The sample includes about 88,000 clones, over 90% of them seen just once. The chain recombines TRBV6-5 with TRBJ1-2; 10 bases line up with TRBD1. The source is a man aged 60-69 years with acute or convalescent COVID-19. Sequenced sample: peripheral blood. The CDR3 is CASSRSTGGDGYTF. CDR3 DNA sequence: TGTGCCAGCAGCCGGTCGACAGGGGGCGATGGCTACACCTTC.